The entry below describes one TCR beta chain. This specimen belongs to a study of T cell changes during pregnancy in multiple sclerosis. The length of the CDR3 is 13 residues. The germline gives CDR1 SQVTM, CDR2 ANQGSEA. With V trimmed by 6 bases and J by 3 bases, 5 bases remained unmatched. Assay: immunoSEQ multiplex PCR; the TCRdb copy retains only in-frame clones and omits some. The profile shows about 66,000 clones, around nine tenths of them singletons. The clonotype was recovered from a female donor with multiple sclerosis, enrolled in a pregnancy study. V usage is TRBV29-1 and J usage is TRBJ1-5; 7 bases align to TRBD1. The material sequenced was CD8+ T cells from peripheral blood mononuclear cells, taken before pregnancy. This CDR3 is CSVATGNNQPQHF. CDR3 bases: TGCAGCGTCGCGACAGGGAACAATCAGCCCCAGCATTTT.